This T cell receptor beta chain is drawn from a study of T cell repertoires in cytomegalovirus infection. About the study: Indications came from public TCR beta signatures; they pointed to CMV infection and to a matching HLA type.

About this clonotype itself: Its antigen remains unidentified.

General study results and limits: Cumulated frequencies of public TCR beta families served to identify carriers of CMV plus the relevant HLA. The ex vivo response was dominated by HLA-C-restricted CMV-specific TCR beta clonotypes.

TCRdb ran MiXCR on the reads and lists one entry per CDR3 protein. The sample records roughly 230,000 distinct CDR3 sequences, approximately 24% being singletons. Looked up from germline, CDR1 is LNHDA and CDR2 is SQIVND (reference sequence). The CDR3 runs 13 residues. Trimming took 6 bases from V and 4 from J, leaving 10 bases between them. Sequencing input: CD8+ T cells from PBMCs. V and J are TRBV19 and TRBJ1-5; the D is unclear. The TCR originated in a human donor in good health (CMV status not recorded). Some clones in this sample may be carry-over from other donors' samples. CDR3 sequence reads: CASSGGFNQPQHF. The CDR3 nucleotides are TGTGCCAGTAGCGGCGGGTTTAATCAGCCCCAGCATTTT.